This TCR beta chain was profiled in a study of T cell responses to AZD1222 COVID-19 vaccine. Method: immunoSEQ multiplex PCR; TCRdb's copy keeps in-frame clones and lacks some. The table shows over 120,000 clones, with more than 90% occurring only once. The sequencing used peripheral blood, collected on day 0 of AZD1222 vaccination. The TCR originated in an adult in good health.

The CDR3 protein is CASSRKGVQETQYF. In DNA form, the CDR3 reads TGTGCCAGCAGTAGGAAGGGGGTCCAAGAGACCCAGTACTTC. This chain connects TRBV5-4 to TRBJ2-5; D is possibly TRBD1 (6 bases). Germline CDR1 reads SGHNT; CDR2 reads YYREEE (reference sequence). Trimming removed 5 bases at V and 1 base at J, with 12 bases between. The CDR3 totals 14 residues.